This TCR beta chain was sequenced for a study of technical replicates of blood from a handful of donors. Assay used: immunoSEQ multiplex PCR; TCRdb lists only in-frame clones, some missing. This sample has some 81,000 clones; about 91% occur once, and the top ten carry around 0.26%. The germline V gene has CDR1 SNHLY and CDR2 FYNNEI. There are 13 residues in the CDR3. V shed 6 bases and J shed 0 bases, with 8 bases lying between them. Sequencing used T cells isolated from PBMCs. V usage is TRBV2 and J usage is TRBJ1-1, with D unresolved. The receptor was derived from a human donor in good health. CDR3 sequence reads: CASSGGMNTEAFF. CDR3 nucleotide sequence: TGTGCCAGCAGCGGCGGCATGAACACTGAAGCTTTCTTT.